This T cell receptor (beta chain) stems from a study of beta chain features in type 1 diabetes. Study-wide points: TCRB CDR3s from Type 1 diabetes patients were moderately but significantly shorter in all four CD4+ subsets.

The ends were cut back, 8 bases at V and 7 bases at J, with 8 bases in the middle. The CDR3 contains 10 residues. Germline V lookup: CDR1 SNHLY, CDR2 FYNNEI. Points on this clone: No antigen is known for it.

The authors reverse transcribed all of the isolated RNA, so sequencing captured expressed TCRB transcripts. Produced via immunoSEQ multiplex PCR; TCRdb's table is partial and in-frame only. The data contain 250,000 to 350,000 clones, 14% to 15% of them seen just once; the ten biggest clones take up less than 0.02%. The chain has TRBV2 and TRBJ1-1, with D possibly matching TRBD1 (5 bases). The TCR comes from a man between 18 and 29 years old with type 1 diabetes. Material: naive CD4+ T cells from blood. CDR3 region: CASRGVEAFF. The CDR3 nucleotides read TGTGCCAGCCGGGGGGTTGAAGCTTTCTTT.